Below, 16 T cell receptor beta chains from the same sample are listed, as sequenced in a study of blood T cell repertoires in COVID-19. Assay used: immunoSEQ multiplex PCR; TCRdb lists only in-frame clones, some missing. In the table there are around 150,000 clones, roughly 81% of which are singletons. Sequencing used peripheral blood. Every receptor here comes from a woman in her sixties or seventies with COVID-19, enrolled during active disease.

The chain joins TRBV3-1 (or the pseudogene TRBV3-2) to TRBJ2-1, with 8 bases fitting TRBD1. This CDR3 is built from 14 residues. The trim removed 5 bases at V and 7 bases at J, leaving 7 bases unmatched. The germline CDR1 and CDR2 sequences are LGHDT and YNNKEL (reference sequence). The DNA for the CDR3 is TGTGCCAGCAGCTTTCGGACAGGGAGAAATGAGCAGTTCTTC. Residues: CASSFRTGRNEQFF.

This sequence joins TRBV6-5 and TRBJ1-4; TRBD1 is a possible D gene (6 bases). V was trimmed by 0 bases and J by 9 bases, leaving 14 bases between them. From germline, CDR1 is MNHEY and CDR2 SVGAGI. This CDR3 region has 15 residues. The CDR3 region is CASSYSNRDIKKLFF. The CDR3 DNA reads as TGTGCCAGCAGTTACTCGAACAGGGATATCAAAAAACTGTTTTTT.

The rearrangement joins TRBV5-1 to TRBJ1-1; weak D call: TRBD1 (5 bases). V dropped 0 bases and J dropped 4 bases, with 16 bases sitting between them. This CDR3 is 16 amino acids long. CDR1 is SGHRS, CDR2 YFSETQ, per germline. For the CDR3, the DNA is TGCGCCAGCAGCTTGGAACGGGGCACGGGGGTCACTGAAGCTTTCTTT. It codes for CASSLERGTGVTEAFF.

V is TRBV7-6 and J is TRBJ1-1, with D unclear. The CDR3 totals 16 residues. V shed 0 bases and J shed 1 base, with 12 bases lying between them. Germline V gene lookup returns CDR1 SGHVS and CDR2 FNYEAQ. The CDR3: CASSLAVPAANTEAFF. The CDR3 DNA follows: TGTGCCAGCAGCTTAGCGGTTCCGGCGGCGAACACTGAAGCTTTCTTT.

The CDR3 nucleotides read TGTGCCACCAGTTCCGCGGGGACAGGGCCTCAGCCCCAGCATTTT. Encoded protein: CATSSAGTGPQPQHF. The rearrangement uses TRBV15 and TRBJ1-5; 9 bases are a match to TRBD1. CDR3 length equals 15 residues. V was pared by 6 bases and J by 6 bases, with 9 bases of the junction left unmatched. Per the germline V gene, CDR1 is LNHNV and CDR2 is YYDKDF (reference sequence).

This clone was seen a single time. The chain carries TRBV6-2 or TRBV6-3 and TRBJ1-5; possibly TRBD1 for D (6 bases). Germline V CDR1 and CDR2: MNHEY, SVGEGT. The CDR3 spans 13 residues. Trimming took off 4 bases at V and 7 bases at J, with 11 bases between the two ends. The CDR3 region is CASSLIQGQPQHF. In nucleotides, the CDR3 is TGTGCCAGCAGTTTAATACAGGGACAGCCCCAGCATTTT.

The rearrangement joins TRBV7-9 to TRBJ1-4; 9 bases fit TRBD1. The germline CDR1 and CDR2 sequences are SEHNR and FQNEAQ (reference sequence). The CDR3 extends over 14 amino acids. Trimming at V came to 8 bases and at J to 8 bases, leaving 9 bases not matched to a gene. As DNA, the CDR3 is TGTGCCAGCTCGAGACAGGGGGGAGGCGAAAAACTGTTTTTT. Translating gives CASSRQGGGEKLFF. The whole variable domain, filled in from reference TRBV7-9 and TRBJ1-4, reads DTGVSQNPRHKITKRGQNVTFRCDPISEHNRLYWYRQTLGQGPEFLTYFQNEAQLEKSRLLSDRFSAERPKGSFSTLEIQRTEQGDSAMYLCASSRQGGGEKLFFGSGTQLSVL.

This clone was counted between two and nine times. In nucleotides, the CDR3 is TGTGCCAGCAGCCATGGGGACAGGGGTAGCACTGAAGCTTTCTTT. It yields the protein CASSHGDRGSTEAFF. The chain employs TRBV3-1 (or the pseudogene TRBV3-2) and TRBJ1-1; 10 nucleotides line up with TRBD1. The CDR3 spans 15 residues. In germline, CDR1 is LGHDT, CDR2 YNNKEL (reference sequence). V lost 3 bases and J lost 4; bases outside the gene matches: 5.

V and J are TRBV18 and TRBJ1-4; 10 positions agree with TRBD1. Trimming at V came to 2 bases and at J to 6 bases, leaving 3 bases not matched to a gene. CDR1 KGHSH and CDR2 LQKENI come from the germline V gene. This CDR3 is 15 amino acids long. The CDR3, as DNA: TGTGCCAGCTCACCAGATGGGACAGGGGATGAAAAACTGTTTTTT. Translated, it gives CASSPDGTGDEKLFF.

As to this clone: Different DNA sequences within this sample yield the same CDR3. CDR3 region: CASSLNTGNTEAFF. The DNA for the CDR3 is TGTGCCAGCAGCCTAAACACAGGGAACACTGAAGCTTTCTTT. The chain links TRBV7-2 to TRBJ1-1; a possible D gene is TRBD1 (5 bases). The CDR3 length is 14 residues. Looked up from germline, CDR1 is SGHTA and CDR2 is FQGNSA. Trimming removed 5 bases at V and 1 base at J, with 11 bases between.

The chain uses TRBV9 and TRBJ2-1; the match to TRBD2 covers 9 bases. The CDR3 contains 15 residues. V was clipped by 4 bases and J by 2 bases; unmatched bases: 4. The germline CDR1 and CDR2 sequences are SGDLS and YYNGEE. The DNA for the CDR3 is TGTGCCAGCAGCTTTAGCGGGAGCGCCTACAATGAGCAGTTCTTC. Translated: CASSFSGSAYNEQFF.

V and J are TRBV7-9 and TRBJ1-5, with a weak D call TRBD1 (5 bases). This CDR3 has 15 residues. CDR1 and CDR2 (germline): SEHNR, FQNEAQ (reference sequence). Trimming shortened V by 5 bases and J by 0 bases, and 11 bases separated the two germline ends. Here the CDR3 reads CASSPGDFSNQPQHF. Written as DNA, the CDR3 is TGTGCCAGCAGCCCGGGGGACTTTAGCAATCAGCCCCAGCATTTT.

CDR3 DNA: TGTGCCAGCAGCTTGGACAGCTCCCCCTACAATGAGCAGTTCTTC. Its translation is CASSLDSSPYNEQFF. The genes are TRBV5-8 and TRBJ2-1; D not certain. With 0 bases removed from V and 2 bases from J, the gap between germline ends came to 9 bases. The germline gives CDR1 SGHTS, CDR2 YDEGEE. The CDR3 sequence is 15 residues long. Based on the CDR3 plus reference TRBV5-8 and TRBJ2-1, the full variable domain is EAGVTQSPTHLIKTRGQQATLRCSPISGHTSVYWYQQALGLGLQFLLWYDEGEERNRGNFPPRFSGRQFPNYSSELNVNALELEDSALYLCASSLDSSPYNEQFFGPGTRLTVL.

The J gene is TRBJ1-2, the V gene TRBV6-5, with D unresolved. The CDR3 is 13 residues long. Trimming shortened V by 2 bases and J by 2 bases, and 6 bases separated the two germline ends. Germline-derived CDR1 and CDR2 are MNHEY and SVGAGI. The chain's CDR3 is CASSYDTNYGYTF. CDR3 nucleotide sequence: TGTGCCAGCAGTTACGACACCAACTATGGCTACACCTTC.

The CDR3 region is CSGLRGQTQYF. The CDR3, as DNA: TGCAGCGGGCTCAGGGGGCAAACGCAGTATTTT. This chain links TRBV29-1 with TRBJ2-3, with 8 bases matching TRBD1. V was pared by 7 bases and J by 9 bases, with 6 bases of the junction left unmatched. The CDR3 is 11 amino acids. CDR1 SQVTM and CDR2 ANQGSEA come from the germline V gene.

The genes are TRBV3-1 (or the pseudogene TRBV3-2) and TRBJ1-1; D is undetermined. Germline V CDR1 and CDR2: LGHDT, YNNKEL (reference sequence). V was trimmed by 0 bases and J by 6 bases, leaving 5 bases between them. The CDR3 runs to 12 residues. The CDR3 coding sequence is TGTGCCAGCAGCCAAGATCCGGCTGAAGCTTTCTTT. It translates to CASSQDPAEAFF.